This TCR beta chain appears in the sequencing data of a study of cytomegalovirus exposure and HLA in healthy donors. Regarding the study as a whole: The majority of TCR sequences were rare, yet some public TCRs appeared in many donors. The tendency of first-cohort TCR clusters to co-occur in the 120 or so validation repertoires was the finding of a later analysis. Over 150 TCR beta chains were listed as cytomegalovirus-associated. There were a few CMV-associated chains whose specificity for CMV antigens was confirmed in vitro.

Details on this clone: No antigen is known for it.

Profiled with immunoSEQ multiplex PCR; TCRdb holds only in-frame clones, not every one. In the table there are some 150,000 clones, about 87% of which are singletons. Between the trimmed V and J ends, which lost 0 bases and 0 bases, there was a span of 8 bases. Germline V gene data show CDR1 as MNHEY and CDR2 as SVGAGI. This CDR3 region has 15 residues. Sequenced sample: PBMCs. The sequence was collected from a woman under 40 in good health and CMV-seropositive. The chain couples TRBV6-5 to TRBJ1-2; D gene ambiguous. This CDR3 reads CASSYSLSANYGYTF. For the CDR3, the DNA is TGTGCCAGCAGTTACTCTTTGTCCGCTAACTATGGCTACACCTTC.